Listed here are 18 T cell receptor beta chains from one sample, sequenced in a study of control samples from healthy donors and cancer patients. Sequencing was performed with immunoSEQ multiplex PCR; in TCRdb, only in-frame clones are kept and a portion is missing. The data contain approximately 15,000 clones, around 87% of them singletons. Sequenced: PBMCs. The receptors were gathered from a woman between 70 and 85 years old with colorectal cancer.

V is TRBV18 and J is TRBJ1-5, with D hard to call. Trimming removed 0 bases from V and 9 bases from J, with 9 bases in between. Germline-derived CDR1 and CDR2 are KGHSH and LQKENI. The CDR3 contains 13 residues. The DNA for the CDR3 is TGTGCCAGCTCACCACCAGCGGGTCCGCCCCAGCATTTT. It translates to CASSPPAGPPQHF.

The chain employs TRBV3-1 (or the pseudogene TRBV3-2) and TRBJ2-7; D perhaps matches TRBD1 (6 bases). The CDR3 is made up of 14 amino acids. Germline CDR1 and CDR2: LGHDT and YNNKEL (reference sequence). The germline V and J ends were trimmed by 1 base and 2 bases, with 9 bases remaining between them. The CDR3 coding sequence is TGTGCCAGCAGCCAAGGGACAGCCCCCTACGAGCAGTACTTC. It is translated as CASSQGTAPYEQYF.

CDR3 loop: CASSWGGGRYEQYF. Here the CDR3 DNA reads TGTGCCAGCAGCTGGGGCGGGGGTCGGTACGAGCAGTACTTC. The rearrangement links TRBV7-2 to TRBJ2-7, with TRBD2 matching 7 bases. CDR1 and CDR2 (germline): SGHTA, FQGNSA. There are 14 residues in the CDR3. J lost 4 bases, V lost 4 bases, and 7 bases had no gene match.

This chain links TRBV11-3 with TRBJ2-7, with a possible D match to TRBD2 (5 bases). Trimming stripped 0 bases from V and 6 bases from J, with 9 bases between. Germline V lookup: CDR1 SGHNT, CDR2 YENEEA. The CDR3 loop spans 13 amino acids. The CDR3 DNA is TGTGCCAGCAGCTTAGATCACACTAGCGAGCAGTACTTC. Amino acids: CASSLDHTSEQYF.

Concerning this clone: The same CDR3 can be traced to other DNA sequences in this sample. The V call is TRBV9, the J call TRBJ1-5, with D possibly TRBD1 on 5 matching bases. The CDR3 runs 14 residues. Trimming removed 0 bases from V and 4 bases from J, with 8 bases in between. CDR1 SGDLS and CDR2 YYNGEE come from the germline V gene. CDR3 nucleotide sequence: TGTGCCAGCAGCGTAGGGGGGAGTAATCAGCCCCAGCATTTT. Protein: CASSVGGSNQPQHF.

This rearrangement joins TRBV6-5 to TRBJ1-1; 7 nucleotides match TRBD1. With 7 bases clipped from V and 4 bases from J, the junction kept 9 bases outside the gene matches. Germline loops: CDR1 MNHEY, CDR2 SVGAGI. This CDR3 region has 14 residues. The CDR3 nucleotides read TGTGCCAGCAACGTGGACAGGATGGGCACTGAAGCTTTCTTT. Its translation: CASNVDRMGTEAFF.

In its sample, this clone was seen once. The CDR3 bases are TGTGCCAGCAGCCAAGATGGCGGAAGCACAGATACGCAGTATTTT. This sequence encodes CASSQDGGSTDTQYF. This chain uses TRBV4-2 with TRBJ2-3; D is ambiguous. The CDR3 has 15 residues. V lost 0 bases and J lost 0, with 7 bases in between. Looked up from germline, CDR1 is LGHNA and CDR2 is YNFKEQ.

The rearrangement links TRBV4-3 to TRBJ2-1; D may correspond to TRBD1 or TRBD2 (6 bases each). There are 15 residues in the CDR3. Germline lookup yields CDR1 LGHNA and CDR2 YSLEER. Trimming left V 4 bases short and J 1 base short, with 11 bases between. The CDR3 DNA sequence: TGCGCCAGCAGCCCGGGGGCGGGATCCTACAATGAGCAGTTCTTC. It encodes CASSPGAGSYNEQFF.

The V gene is TRBV9, the J gene TRBJ2-2, with 8 positions matching TRBD1. Trimming cost V 0 bases and J 4 bases; bases outside gene matches: 2. Germline V gives CDR1 SGDLS, CDR2 YYNGEE. This CDR3 is built from 15 residues. This chain's CDR3 is CASSVATGGTGELFF. The CDR3 DNA sequence: TGTGCCAGCAGCGTAGCTACAGGGGGCACCGGGGAGCTGTTTTTT. Variable domain in full (rest from reference TRBV9 and TRBJ2-2): DSGVTQTPKHLITATGQRVTLRCSPRSGDLSVYWYQQSLDQGLQFLIQYYNGEERAKGNILERFSAQQFPDLHSELNLSSLELGDSALYFCASSVATGGTGELFFGEGSRLTVL.

This clone was recorded a few times. The chain links TRBV9 to TRBJ1-6; no clear D. The CDR3 sequence is 14 residues long. V lost 0 bases, J lost 7 bases, and 8 bases lay in between. Germline V gives CDR1 SGDLS, CDR2 YYNGEE. Here the CDR3 reads CASSVADINSPLHF. For the CDR3, the DNA is TGTGCCAGCAGCGTAGCCGACATCAATTCACCCCTCCACTTT.

V gene TRBV4-2 combines with J gene TRBJ2-1, with 12 bases lining up with TRBD2. There are 17 residues in the CDR3. Germline CDR1 and CDR2: LGHNA and YNFKEQ. V lost 2 bases and J lost 8; bases outside the gene matches: 10. The CDR3 spells CASSQSSGLAGKDEQFF. DNA for the CDR3: TGTGCCAGCAGCCAATCATCAGGACTAGCGGGAAAAGATGAGCAGTTCTTC.

CDR3 loop: CSGGGYDTDTQYF. For the CDR3, the DNA is TGCAGCGGGGGGGGATATGACACAGATACGCAGTATTTT. The chain employs TRBV29-1 and TRBJ2-3, with 7 bases matching TRBD2. Trimming at V came to 7 bases and at J to 2 bases, leaving 6 bases not matched to a gene. CDR3 length: 13 residues. The V gene's germline CDR1 is SQVTM and CDR2 ANQGSEA.

The chain recombines TRBV6-6 with TRBJ2-5; 7 bases match TRBD2. CDR3 length: 14 residues. Germline V gene data show CDR1 as MNHNY and CDR2 as SVGAGI (reference sequence). The V and J ends lost 2 bases and 3 bases, in that order; junction bases with no gene match: 3. CDR3 loop: CASSYRGTKETQYF. DNA of the CDR3: TGTGCCAGCAGTTACCGAGGGACTAAAGAGACCCAGTACTTC.

This chain links TRBV4-3 with TRBJ1-1; D is ambiguous. The germline CDR1 and CDR2 sequences are LGHNA and YSLEER. CDR3 length: 18 amino acids. Trimming took off 3 bases at V and 1 base at J, with 21 bases between the two ends. The CDR3 nucleotides are TGCGCCAGCAGCCAGTCCTTGCGTCCATATGTTCCGAACACTGAAGCTTTCTTT. This sequence encodes CASSQSLRPYVPNTEAFF.

The chain uses TRBV18 and TRBJ2-5; D is unclear. Germline CDR1 and CDR2: KGHSH and LQKENI. The germline V and J ends were trimmed by 4 bases and 0 bases, with 9 bases remaining between them. The CDR3 has 14 amino acids. CDR3 amino acids: CASSLKVHQETQYF. The CDR3, as DNA: TGTGCCAGCTCACTAAAGGTACACCAAGAGACCCAGTACTTC.

The chain uses TRBV6-2 or TRBV6-3 and TRBJ1-2; 8 bases agree with TRBD1. The CDR3 spans 16 residues. Germline trimming cut 2 bases from V and 1 base from J; bases unmatched to any gene: 6. Germline loops: CDR1 MNHEY, CDR2 SVGEGT. DNA of the CDR3: TGTGCCAGCAGTTACGCAGGGGGCGTCCTTAACTATGGCTACACCTTC. Translating gives CASSYAGGVLNYGYTF.

This clone was recorded only once. The chain employs TRBV11-2 and TRBJ2-5; D is possibly TRBD1 (6 bases). Germline-derived CDR1 and CDR2 are SGHAT and FQNNGV. This CDR3 has 11 amino acids. V was shortened by 1 base and J by 10 bases, with 7 bases between the two germline ends. CDR3 DNA: TGTGCCAGCAGCTTAGTACAGGGCCAGTACTTC. It encodes CASSLVQGQYF.

The rearrangement joins TRBV24-1 to TRBJ2-7, with 9 positions matching TRBD1. Germline CDR1 and CDR2: KGHDR and SFDVKD. This CDR3 has 15 amino acids. V was pared by 0 bases and J by 3 bases, with 2 bases of the junction left unmatched. The CDR3 bases are TGTGCCACCAGTGATTTGGTGGACAGGGGCTACGAGCAGTACTTC. As protein: CATSDLVDRGYEQYF.